This entry features one T cell receptor (beta chain) sequence. This CDR3 has 16 amino acids. Germline assignment: CDR1 SGHAT and CDR2 FQNNGV. Trimming cost V 2 bases and J 2 bases; bases outside gene matches: 5. The data are from a study of blood T cells in healthy people across ages. Combining a sample-barcoded 5' primer with a J-beta primer mix, a second PCR ran for roughly 7 to 11 cycles. One entry per CDR3 protein, called by TCRdb with MiXCR from the 5' RACE reads. The repertoire holds 650,000 to 1,000,000 distinct CDR3 sequences, with about 37% as singletons. Extraction of total RNA produced a minimum of 5 micrograms from each sample.

V is TRBV11-2 and J is TRBJ2-1; 8 nucleotides match TRBD2. The receptor was derived from a man aged 18 to 30 in good health. Sequenced input: blood. CDR3 protein: CASSLPVGGAYNEQFF. For the CDR3, the DNA is TGTGCCAGCAGCTTACCTGTCGGGGGGGCCTACAATGAGCAGTTCTTC. Based on the CDR3 plus reference TRBV11-2 and TRBJ2-1, the full variable domain is EAGVAQSPRYKIIEKRQSVAFWCNPISGHATLYWYQQILGQGPKLLIQFQNNGVVDDSQLPKDRFSAERLKGVDSTLKIQPAKLEDSAVYLCASSLPVGGAYNEQFFGPGTRLTVL.